The subject of this entry is one T cell receptor (beta chain). Its antigen is unidentified. The data stem from a study of T cells in Graves' hyperthyroidism and ophthalmopathy. Study-wide background: Once the initial diagnosis was made, peripheral blood was obtained before any treatment. Study-wide results and limits: Through a model of 13 V-J features, ophthalmopathy was separated from stable hyperthyroidism. With a median lead of around 6.7 months before onset, the model predicted ophthalmopathy. Researchers found most expanded thyroid clonotypes above 0.001 in blood as well.

This CDR3 has 17 residues. V shed 5 bases and J 0 bases; nucleotides not matched to a gene: 10. Germline-derived CDR1 and CDR2 are SGHTA and FQGTGA. The CDR3 regions of TCR beta were amplified from RNA transcripts. A set of HTBI primers served as the primers for a first-round RT-PCR of the TCR CDR3. MiXCR was run by TCRdb on the multiplex PCR reads, yielding one entry per CDR3 protein. The table records about 260,000 distinct CDR3 sequences, roughly 15% of them present only once. The sequence was obtained from a woman between 18 and 29 years old with Graves' ophthalmopathy. The chain is built from TRBV7-3 and TRBJ2-1, with 7 bases aligning to TRBD1. The sequencing sample was made of blood. CDR3: CASSTAGTVSSYNEQFF. CDR3 coding DNA: TGTGCCAGCAGCACCGCCGGGACAGTGAGCTCCTACAATGAGCAGTTCTTC. Looking up the rest from reference TRBV7-3 and TRBJ2-1 gives the full variable domain: GAGVSQTPSNKVTEKGKYVELRCDPISGHTALYWYRQSLGQGPEFLIYFQGTGAADDSGLPNDRFFAVRPEGSVSTLKIQRTERGDSAVYLCASSTAGTVSSYNEQFFGPGTRLTVL.